Listed below are T cell receptor beta chains from one sample, sequenced in a study of T cell changes during pregnancy in multiple sclerosis. This table comes from immunoSEQ multiplex PCR, and its TCRdb copy is limited to in-frame clones, with some not included. Of fewer than 140,000 clones in the sample, 85% to 95% were seen once. The material sequenced was peripheral blood, taken after pregnancy. Source of these receptors: a female donor with multiple sclerosis, enrolled in a pregnancy study. CDR3s include the opening cysteine and the closing phenylalanine or tryptophan. D genes are given only for firm matches. Clone size is given for some rows only: seen once, a few or many times, or a class if the clone is expanded.

size: once; D: NA; V: TRBV2; J: TRBJ2-2; CDR3: CASRGAGGELFF; DNA: TGTGCCAGCAGAGGGGCTGGCGGGGAGCTGTTTTTT
size: once; D: TRBD1; V: TRBV5-4; J: TRBJ1-2; CDR3: CASSLGQGGHNYGYTF; DNA: TGTGCCAGCAGCTTGGGACAGGGAGGACATAACTATGGCTACACCTTC
size: NA; D: TRBD1; V: TRBV10-3; J: TRBJ1-2; CDR3: CAINDRANYGYTF; DNA: TGTGCCATCAACGACAGGGCCAACTATGGCTACACCTTC
size: NA; D: NA; V: TRBV30; J: TRBJ1-1; CDR3: CAWSAATITEAFF; DNA: TGTGCCTGGAGTGCTGCCACTATCACTGAAGCTTTCTTT
size: once; D: NA; V: TRBV4-1; J: TRBJ1-3; CDR3: CASSQEFWGVGNTIYF; DNA: TGCGCCAGCAGCCAAGAGTTCTGGGGCGTCGGAAACACCATATATTTT
size: NA; D: NA; V: TRBV10-3; J: TRBJ2-5; CDR3: CAISVSQETQYF; DNA: TGTGCCATCTCCGTATCCCAAGAGACCCAGTACTTC
size: NA; D: TRBD1; V: TRBV11-1; J: TRBJ2-1; CDR3: CASSSPGTGGESEQFF; DNA: TGTGCCAGCAGCTCTCCCGGGACAGGGGGCGAATCTGAGCAGTTCTTC
size: NA; D: NA; V: TRBV30; J: TRBJ2-5; CDR3: CAWNGQRYQETQYF; DNA: TGTGCCTGGAATGGACAGCGCTACCAAGAGACCCAGTACTTC
size: NA; D: NA; V: TRBV25-1; J: TRBJ1-2; CDR3: CASTRGGGVKGYTF; DNA: TGTGCCAGCACCAGAGGGGGGGGAGTCAAGGGCTACACCTTC
size: NA; D: TRBD1; V: TRBV28; J: TRBJ1-3; CDR3: CASYGTVAGNTIYF; DNA: TGTGCCAGCTACGGGACAGTCGCTGGAAACACCATATATTTT
size: NA; D: NA; V: TRBV10-3; J: TRBJ2-6; CDR3: CAIRPGSTNANVLTF; DNA: TGTGCCATCAGGCCAGGGTCCACGAATGCCAACGTCCTGACTTTC
size: NA; D: NA; V: TRBV30; J: TRBJ2-5; CDR3: CAWSKLRGRETQYF; DNA: TGTGCCTGGAGTAAGCTACGTGGGAGAGAGACCCAGTACTTC
size: few; D: TRBD1; V: TRBV7-8; J: TRBJ1-3; CDR3: CASSASQGESTIYF; DNA: TGTGCCAGCAGCGCCTCTCAGGGGGAGAGCACCATATATTTT
size: NA; D: NA; V: TRBV2; J: TRBJ2-4; CDR3: CASSDGGGGLNIQYF; DNA: TGTGCCAGCAGTGACGGTGGCGGGGGCCTTAACATTCAGTACTTC
size: NA; D: NA; V: TRBV11-2; J: TRBJ2-2; CDR3: CASSLAYSNTGELFF; DNA: TGTGCCAGCAGCTTAGCCTATAGTAACACCGGGGAGCTGTTTTTT
size: few; D: NA; V: TRBV29-1; J: TRBJ2-7; CDR3: CSVEEEGGFEQYF; DNA: TGCAGCGTTGAAGAGGAAGGAGGCTTCGAGCAGTACTTC
size: NA; D: TRBD2; V: TRBV7-2; J: TRBJ2-7; CDR3: CASSFSGRASLHF; DNA: TGTGCCAGCAGCTTTAGCGGGAGGGCTTCTTTACACTTC
size: NA; D: TRBD1; V: TRBV14; J: TRBJ2-5; CDR3: CASSPDRVRRETQYF; DNA: TGTGCCAGCAGCCCCGACAGGGTACGGCGGGAGACCCAGTACTTC
size: NA; D: NA; V: TRBV20-1; J: TRBJ2-1; CDR3: CSARAFQEQFF; DNA: TGCAGTGCTAGAGCTTTTCAGGAGCAGTTCTTC
size: NA; D: NA; V: TRBV10-3; J: TRBJ1-1; CDR3: CATSTGTQNTEAFF; DNA: TGTGCCACCTCGACCGGGACACAGAACACTGAAGCTTTCTTT
size: NA; D: NA; V: TRBV6-1; J: TRBJ1-1; CDR3: CASSAIQGNEAFF; DNA: TGTGCCAGCAGTGCCATCCAGGGGAATGAAGCTTTCTTT
size: NA; D: NA; V: TRBV19; J: TRBJ2-2; CDR3: CASSIRGSTGELFF; DNA: TGTGCCAGTAGTATCAGGGGATCCACCGGGGAGCTGTTTTTT
size: once; D: NA; V: TRBV9; J: TRBJ2-3; CDR3: CASSTRPREGTDTQYF; DNA: TGTGCCAGCAGCACGAGGCCCCGCGAGGGCACAGATACGCAGTATTTT
size: NA; D: NA; V: TRBV6-1; J: TRBJ2-3; CDR3: CASSEARGRSDTQYF; DNA: TGTGCCAGCAGTGAAGCCCGGGGAAGGTCAGATACGCAGTATTTT
size: NA; D: TRBD2; V: TRBV5-1; J: TRBJ2-1; CDR3: CASSPVAGVPYNEQFF; DNA: TGCGCCAGCAGCCCTGTAGCGGGGGTCCCCTACAATGAGCAGTTCTTC
size: NA; D: NA; V: TRBV30; J: TRBJ1-2; CDR3: CAWSFRGPNGYTF; DNA: TGTGCCTGGAGTTTCCGGGGTCCTAATGGCTACACCTTC
size: NA; D: TRBD1; V: TRBV5-6; J: TRBJ2-5; CDR3: CASSLEQGARETQYF; DNA: TGTGCCAGCAGCTTGGAACAGGGGGCGCGGGAGACCCAGTACTTC
size: NA; D: NA; V: TRBV9; J: TRBJ2-7; CDR3: CASSPHPRPGEQYF; DNA: TGTGCCAGCAGCCCCCACCCCCGACCGGGCGAGCAGTACTTC
size: once; D: NA; V: TRBV5-1; J: TRBJ1-2; CDR3: CASSFESNYGYTF; DNA: TGCGCCAGCAGCTTTGAGTCCAACTATGGCTACACCTTC
size: NA; D: TRBD1; V: TRBV29-1; J: TRBJ2-1; CDR3: CSGWDSSENEQFF; DNA: TGCAGCGGATGGGACAGCTCGGAAAATGAGCAGTTCTTC
size: NA; D: TRBD2; V: TRBV5-4; J: TRBJ2-5; CDR3: CASREGVAGEQETQYF; DNA: TGTGCCAGCAGGGAGGGGGTAGCGGGGGAACAAGAGACCCAGTACTTC
size: NA; D: TRBD2; V: TRBV20-1; J: TRBJ2-7; CDR3: CSHLIAGGQYF; DNA: TGCAGTCACCTAATAGCGGGAGGGCAGTACTTC
size: few; D: TRBD1; V: TRBV5-5; J: TRBJ1-1; CDR3: CASSLALQGPEAFF; DNA: TGTGCCAGCAGCTTGGCTCTACAGGGGCCTGAAGCTTTCTTT
size: NA; D: NA; V: TRBV14; J: TRBJ2-3; CDR3: CASHPSGTDTQYF; DNA: TGTGCCAGCCACCCCTCGGGCACAGATACGCAGTATTTT
size: NA; D: NA; V: TRBV6-5; J: TRBJ2-5; CDR3: CASSYSPGDPQETQYF; DNA: TGTGCCAGCAGTTACTCGCCGGGGGACCCCCAAGAGACCCAGTACTTC
size: NA; D: TRBD2; V: TRBV5-1; J: TRBJ2-1; CDR3: CASSFQTSGGYNEQFF; DNA: TGCGCCAGCAGCTTCCAGACTAGCGGGGGGTACAATGAGCAGTTCTTC
size: NA; D: NA; V: TRBV7-7; J: TRBJ1-1; CDR3: CASSPQAQRGVKIF; DNA: TGTGCCAGCAGCCCCCAGGCACAGCGGGGGGTCAAGATCTTT
size: once; D: NA; V: TRBV30; J: TRBJ1-2; CDR3: CAWSVTASGAGYTF; DNA: TGTGCCTGGAGTGTGACAGCTAGTGGGGCTGGCTACACCTTC
size: NA; D: NA; V: TRBV7-8; J: TRBJ1-1; CDR3: CASSTDSKEAFF; DNA: TGTGCCAGCAGCACCGACAGTAAGGAAGCTTTCTTT
size: NA; D: NA; V: TRBV18; J: TRBJ2-7; CDR3: CASSPFPYEQYF; DNA: TGTGCCAGCTCACCCTTTCCCTACGAGCAGTACTTC
size: NA; D: NA; V: TRBV5-1; J: TRBJ2-6; CDR3: CASSSGLSTGANVLTF; DNA: TGCGCCAGCAGCTCCGGTCTTAGCACTGGGGCCAACGTCCTGACTTTC
size: NA; D: TRBD1; V: TRBV27; J: TRBJ2-5; CDR3: CASSSTTGVGTQYF; DNA: TGTGCCAGCAGTTCAACGACAGGGGTGGGGACCCAGTACTTC
size: NA; D: TRBD1; V: TRBV7-2; J: TRBJ1-2; CDR3: CASSQDRGPYGYTF; DNA: TGTGCCAGCAGCCAGGACAGGGGACCCTATGGCTACACCTTC
size: NA; D: NA; V: TRBV28; J: TRBJ2-7; CDR3: CVTGGSGYEQYF; DNA: TGTGTCACGGGGGGCTCAGGATACGAGCAGTACTTC
size: NA; D: TRBD2; V: TRBV6-5; J: TRBJ2-3; CDR3: CASSYTAGGFTDTQYF; DNA: TGTGCCAGCAGTTACACTGCGGGGGGATTCACAGATACGCAGTATTTT
size: NA; D: TRBD1; V: TRBV29-1; J: TRBJ1-1; CDR3: CSVRGGQGNTEAFF; DNA: TGCAGCGTGCGTGGAGGACAGGGGAACACTGAAGCTTTCTTT
size: NA; D: TRBD1; V: TRBV7-9; J: TRBJ2-7; CDR3: CASSLEEQGVYEQYF; DNA: TGTGCCAGCAGCTTAGAAGAACAGGGGGTCTACGAGCAGTACTTC
size: NA; D: TRBD1; V: TRBV19; J: TRBJ1-1; CDR3: CASSIDRETEAFF; DNA: TGTGCCAGTAGTATTGACAGGGAGACTGAAGCTTTCTTT
size: few; D: NA; V: TRBV6-5; J: TRBJ1-2; CDR3: CASRPNQQVPYGYTF; DNA: TGTGCCAGCAGACCGAACCAACAGGTTCCGTATGGCTACACCTTC
size: NA; D: NA; V: TRBV6-1; J: TRBJ2-1; CDR3: CASSEARGSSYNEQFF; DNA: TGTGCCAGCAGTGAAGCACGGGGGAGCTCCTACAATGAGCAGTTCTTC
size: NA; D: NA; V: TRBV28; J: TRBJ2-5; CDR3: CASTAPGVETQYF; DNA: TGTGCCAGCACCGCACCGGGGGTAGAGACCCAGTACTTC
size: NA; D: TRBD1; V: TRBV10-3; J: TRBJ1-1; CDR3: CAISTPGGLNTEAFF; DNA: TGTGCCATCAGTACCCCAGGGGGCCTGAACACTGAAGCTTTCTTT
size: NA; D: TRBD1; V: TRBV2; J: TRBJ2-1; CDR3: CASRVVTGDNEQFF; DNA: TGTGCCAGCAGGGTAGTGACAGGGGACAATGAGCAGTTCTTC
size: NA; D: NA; V: TRBV18; J: TRBJ1-1; CDR3: CASSQGVDTEAFF; DNA: TGTGCCAGCTCACAGGGGGTCGACACTGAAGCTTTCTTT
size: NA; D: TRBD1; V: TRBV7-6; J: TRBJ2-5; CDR3: CASSFFTGGMETQYF; DNA: TGTGCCAGCAGTTTCTTTACAGGGGGCATGGAGACCCAGTACTTC
size: NA; D: NA; V: TRBV5-6; J: TRBJ1-4; CDR3: CASSLGLGATNEKLFF; DNA: TGTGCCAGCAGCTTGGGCTTGGGCGCAACTAATGAAAAACTGTTTTTT
size: NA; D: NA; V: TRBV27; J: TRBJ1-4; CDR3: CASSKAGTAREKLFF; DNA: TGTGCCAGCAGCAAGGCCGGCACGGCGAGGGAAAAACTGTTTTTT
size: NA; D: TRBD1; V: TRBV2; J: TRBJ1-1; CDR3: CASTYRGVNTEAFF; DNA: TGTGCCAGCACTTACAGGGGAGTGAACACTGAAGCTTTCTTT
size: once; D: TRBD2; V: TRBV6-6; J: TRBJ2-1; CDR3: CASSKLAGEQFF; DNA: TGTGCCAGCAGCAAACTAGCGGGAGAGCAGTTCTTC
size: NA; D: NA; V: TRBV27; J: TRBJ1-1; CDR3: CASSLFSAGGNTEAFF; DNA: TGTGCCAGCAGTTTATTTTCGGCGGGGGGGAACACTGAAGCTTTCTTT